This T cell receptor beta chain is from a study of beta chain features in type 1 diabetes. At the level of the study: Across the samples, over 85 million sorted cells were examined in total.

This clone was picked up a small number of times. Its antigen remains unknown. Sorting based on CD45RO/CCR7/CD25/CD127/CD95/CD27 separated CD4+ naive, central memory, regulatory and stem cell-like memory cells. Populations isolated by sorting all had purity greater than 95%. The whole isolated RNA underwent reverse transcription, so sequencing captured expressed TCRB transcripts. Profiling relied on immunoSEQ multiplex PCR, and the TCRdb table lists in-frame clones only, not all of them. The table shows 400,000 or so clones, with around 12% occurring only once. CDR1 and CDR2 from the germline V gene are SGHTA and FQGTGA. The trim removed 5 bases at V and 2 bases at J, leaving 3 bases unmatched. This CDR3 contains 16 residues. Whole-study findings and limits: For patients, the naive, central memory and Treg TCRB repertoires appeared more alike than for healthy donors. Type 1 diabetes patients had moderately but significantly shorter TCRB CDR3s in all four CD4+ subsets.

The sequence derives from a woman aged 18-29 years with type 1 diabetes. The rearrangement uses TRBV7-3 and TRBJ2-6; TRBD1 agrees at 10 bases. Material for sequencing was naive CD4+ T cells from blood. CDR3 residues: CASSPGQGAGANVLTF. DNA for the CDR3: TGTGCCAGCAGCCCAGGACAGGGGGCTGGGGCCAACGTCCTGACTTTC.